Here is one T cell receptor (beta chain) with its context. Its antigen remains unidentified. The assay was immunoSEQ multiplex PCR, and TCRdb's table has in-frame clones only and misses some. This table holds 80,000 to 100,000 clones, around 89% found once. The sample belongs to a study of T cell responses to AZD1222 COVID-19 vaccine. Whole-study findings and limits: The study sampled repertoires only after the peak T cell response. The number of AZD1222 recipients seropositive at baseline was only five to seven.

Per the germline V gene, CDR1 is SGHRS and CDR2 is YFSETQ. The CDR3 consists of 16 residues. V lost 4 bases to trimming and J lost 0 bases, with 14 bases between them. Source: peripheral blood, taken on day 0 of AZD1222 vaccination. The V call is TRBV5-1, the J call TRBJ2-1; a weak D match, TRBD2 (6 bases). The TCR was taken from an adult in good health. The CDR3 loop reads CASSDGLSSSYNEQFF. In DNA form, the CDR3 reads TGCGCCAGCAGCGATGGACTATCGAGCTCCTACAATGAGCAGTTCTTC.